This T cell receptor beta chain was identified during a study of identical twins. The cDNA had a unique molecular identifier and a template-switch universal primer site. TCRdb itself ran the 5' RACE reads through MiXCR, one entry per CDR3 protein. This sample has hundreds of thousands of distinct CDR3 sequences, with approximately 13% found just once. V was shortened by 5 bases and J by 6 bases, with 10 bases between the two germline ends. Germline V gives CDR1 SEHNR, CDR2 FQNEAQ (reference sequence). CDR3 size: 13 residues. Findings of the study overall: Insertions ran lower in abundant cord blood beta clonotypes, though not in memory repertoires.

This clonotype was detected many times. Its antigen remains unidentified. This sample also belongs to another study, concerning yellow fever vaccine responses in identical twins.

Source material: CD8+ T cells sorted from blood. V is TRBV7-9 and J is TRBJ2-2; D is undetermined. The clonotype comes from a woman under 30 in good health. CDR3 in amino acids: CASSPPMAGELFF. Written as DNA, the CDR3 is TGTGCCAGCAGCCCCCCCATGGCCGGGGAGCTGTTTTTT. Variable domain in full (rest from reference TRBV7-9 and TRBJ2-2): DTGVSQNPRHKITKRGQNVTFRCDPISEHNRLYWYRQTLGQGPEFLTYFQNEAQLEKSRLLSDRFSAERPKGSFSTLEIQRTEQGDSAMYLCASSPPMAGELFFGEGSRLTVL.